The clone carrying this T cell receptor beta chain was picked up one time. Its cognate antigen is unknown. This entry comes from a study of radiation and T cells in renal cell carcinoma. For the study at large: Nephrectomy followed 15 Gy stereotactic body radiation by 4 weeks. Study findings and constraints: In blood, top tumor clones expanded by 2 weeks, shrinking by 4.

Time point in this sample: baseline pretreatment blood. Indicated treatment: 15 Gy SBRT to primary tumor, nephrectomy 4 weeks later. In germline, CDR1 is LNHDA, CDR2 SQIVND (reference sequence). V lost 1 base to trimming and J lost 5 bases; unmatched junction nucleotides: 11. This CDR3 spans 17 amino acids. Profiling relied on immunoSEQ multiplex PCR, and the TCRdb table lists in-frame clones only, not all of them. The table includes 70,000 to 95,000 clones, 82% detected once. The source material was blood, sampled from a patient whose treatment included radiotherapy and nephrectomy. The rearrangement uses TRBV19 and TRBJ2-1, with 7 bases that match TRBD2. The TCR was taken from a man in his fifties or sixties with renal cell carcinoma. CDR3 residues: CASSIGAAGVVNNEQFF. CDR3 sequence (DNA): TGTGCCAGTAGTATAGGGGCGGCGGGAGTAGTTAACAATGAGCAGTTCTTC.